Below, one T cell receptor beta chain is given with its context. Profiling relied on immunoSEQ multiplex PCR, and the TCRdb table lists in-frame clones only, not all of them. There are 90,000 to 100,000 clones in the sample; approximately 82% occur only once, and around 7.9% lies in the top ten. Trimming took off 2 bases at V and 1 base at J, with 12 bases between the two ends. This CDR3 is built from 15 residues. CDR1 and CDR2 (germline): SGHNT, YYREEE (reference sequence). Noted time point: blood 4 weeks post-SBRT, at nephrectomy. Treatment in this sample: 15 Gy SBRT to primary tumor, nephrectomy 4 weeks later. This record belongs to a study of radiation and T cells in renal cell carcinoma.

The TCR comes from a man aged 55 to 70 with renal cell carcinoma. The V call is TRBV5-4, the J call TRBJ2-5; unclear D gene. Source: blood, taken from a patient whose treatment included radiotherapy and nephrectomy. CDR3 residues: CASSFFPGSQETQYF. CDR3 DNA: TGTGCCAGCAGCTTTTTTCCGGGCTCCCAAGAGACCCAGTACTTC.